These 23 T cell receptor beta chains share one sample of origin, sequenced in a study. Generated by immunoSEQ multiplex PCR, the TCRdb table keeps only in-frame clones and is missing some. Of 60,000 to 75,000 clones in the sample, around 95% were seen once. Sequenced: PBMCs. These receptors were obtained from a man in his forties with rheumatoid arthritis.

This chain uses TRBV29-1 with TRBJ1-1; D call uncertain. This CDR3 region has 16 residues. Germline V gene lookup returns CDR1 SQVTM and CDR2 ANQGSEA. V lost 4 bases and J lost 5, with 23 bases in between. Written as DNA, the CDR3 is TGCAGCGTTGGTAGTGGGTCAGGTACGGTGCGGACTGAAGCTTTCTTT. This encodes CSVGSGSGTVRTEAFF.

V and J are TRBV27 and TRBJ1-1; D is perhaps TRBD1 (5 bases). CDR1 MNHEY and CDR2 SMNVEV come from the germline V gene (reference sequence). V lost 7 bases and J 12 bases, leaving 27 bases between the germline ends. This CDR3 region has 15 residues. The CDR3 nucleotides read TGTGCCAGCACCTCCTCCTTGGGGGGGACCGGCGGAACTTTCTTT. It translates to CASTSSLGGTGGTFF.

The J gene is TRBJ2-1, the V gene TRBV19; 11 positions match TRBD2. J gave up 9 bases and V 4 bases, and 11 bases lay outside the gene matches. The CDR3 is 16 residues long. CDR1 LNHDA and CDR2 SQIVND come from the germline V gene (reference sequence). This CDR3 is CASSTLTSGKKVEQFF. CDR3 sequence (DNA): TGTGCCAGTAGTACCTTGACTAGCGGGAAGAAAGTTGAGCAGTTCTTC.

The chain recombines TRBV18 with TRBJ1-1; D is ambiguous. The CDR3 extends over 12 amino acids. CDR1 and CDR2 (germline): KGHSH, LQKENI. Trimming cost V 5 bases and J 6 bases, with 10 bases left between them. DNA for the CDR3: TGTGCCAGCTCAGCAGGCACAGCTGAAGCTTTCTTT. It yields the protein CASSAGTAEAFF.

This chain uses TRBV4-1 with TRBJ1-2, with 10 bases fitting TRBD1. V shed 5 bases, J shed 7 bases, and the junction held 7 bases outside the gene matches. The length of the CDR3 is 14 residues. The germline V gene has CDR1 MGHRA and CDR2 YSYEKL. The CDR3 coding sequence is TGCGCCAGCAGCAACGACAGGGGGCGGTCTGGCTACACCTTC. Translated: CASSNDRGRSGYTF.

This clone was seen only a few times. The chain is built from TRBV6-6 and TRBJ2-3; 7 positions match TRBD1. V shed 2 bases, J shed 1 base, and the junction held 3 bases outside the gene matches. This CDR3 has 15 amino acids. Germline values: CDR1 MNHNY, CDR2 SVGAGI (reference sequence). The CDR3 is CASSYQGVGTDTQYF. CDR3 coding DNA: TGTGCCAGCAGTTACCAGGGGGTGGGCACAGATACGCAGTATTTT.

The chain combines TRBV9 with TRBJ1-2, with 7 positions matching TRBD1. J was trimmed by 5 bases and V by 0 bases; bases with no gene match: 7. This CDR3 is built from 15 residues. The germline V gene encodes CDR1 SGDLS and CDR2 YYNGEE. CDR3 amino acids: CASSVEPGQLYGYTF. The DNA for the CDR3 is TGTGCCAGCAGCGTAGAACCGGGACAGTTGTATGGCTACACCTTC.

This clone was counted a single time. The chain employs TRBV19 and TRBJ1-1; 9 bases are a match to TRBD1. V lost 8 bases and J lost 6; bases outside the gene matches: 13. The CDR3 runs to 15 residues. CDR1 is LNHDA and CDR2 is SQIVND in the germline V gene (reference sequence). The CDR3 region is CASGSGTGRRAEAFF. CDR3 coding DNA: TGTGCCAGTGGCTCCGGGACAGGGAGAAGAGCTGAAGCTTTCTTT. Full variable domain (remainder filled in from reference TRBV19 and TRBJ1-1): DGGITQSPKYLFRKEGQNVTLSCEQNLNHDAMYWYRQDPGQGLRLIYYSQIVNDFQKGDIAEGYSVSREKKESFPLTVTSAQKNPTAFYLCASGSGTGRRAEAFFGQGTRLTVV.

The chain joins TRBV5-1 to TRBJ2-2; D perhaps matches TRBD1 (6 bases). Trimming took off 3 bases at V and 0 bases at J, with 12 bases between the two ends. Germline V gene lookup returns CDR1 SGHRS and CDR2 YFSETQ. The CDR3 contains 16 residues. CDR3 residues: CASSSTGIANTGELFF. The CDR3 DNA reads as TGCGCCAGCAGCTCTACAGGGATCGCGAACACCGGGGAGCTGTTTTTT. The full variable domain, rest sourced from reference TRBV5-1 and TRBJ2-2, is KAGVTQTPRYLIKTRGQQVTLSCSPISGHRSVSWYQQTPGQGLQFLFEYFSETQRNKGNFPGRFSGRQFSNSRSEMNVSTLELGDSALYLCASSSTGIANTGELFFGEGSRLTVL.

V usage is TRBV19 and J usage is TRBJ2-5, with D maybe TRBD1 (5 bases). Trimming pared 3 bases from V and 2 bases from J, leaving 7 bases between. Germline CDR1 LNHDA, CDR2 SQIVND (reference sequence). The CDR3 consists of 13 residues. The CDR3 region has the DNA TGTGCCAGTAGTATGTCAGGGCAAGAGACCCAGTACTTC. This gives the protein CASSMSGQETQYF.

This chain links TRBV5-8 with TRBJ1-1, with D possibly matching TRBD1 (6 bases). V lost 2 bases and J 1 base, leaving 6 bases between the germline ends. Germline CDR1 is SGHTS and CDR2 is YDEGEE. The CDR3 has 13 residues. The CDR3 region has the DNA TGTGCCAGCAGCTTACAGGGGAACACTGAAGCTTTCTTT. It encodes CASSLQGNTEAFF. Based on the CDR3 plus reference TRBV5-8 and TRBJ1-1, the full variable domain is EAGVTQSPTHLIKTRGQQATLRCSPISGHTSVYWYQQALGLGLQFLLWYDEGEERNRGNFPPRFSGRQFPNYSSELNVNALELEDSALYLCASSLQGNTEAFFGQGTRLTVV.

CDR3 nucleotide sequence: TGCAGCGTTGAAAAGCAGACCCTTAACTATGGCTACACCTTC. This sequence encodes CSVEKQTLNYGYTF. The rearrangement uses TRBV29-1 and TRBJ1-2; D gene uncertain. Trimming pared 2 bases from V and 1 base from J, leaving 11 bases between. Germline CDR1 is SQVTM and CDR2 is ANQGSEA. The CDR3 extends over 14 amino acids.

The chain couples TRBV6-2 or TRBV6-3 to TRBJ2-6; 7 positions agree with TRBD1. Germline-derived CDR1 and CDR2 are MNHEY and SVGEGT. The CDR3 contains 19 residues. After removal of 2 bases from V and 0 bases from J, the junction contained 10 bases not matched to a gene. The CDR3 DNA sequence: TGTGCCAGCAGTTACCCACTGGGACAGAATCGCTCTGGGGCCAACGTCCTGACTTTC. Its protein product is CASSYPLGQNRSGANVLTF.

This chain uses TRBV7-9 with TRBJ2-2; 7 bases match TRBD1. Germline V gives CDR1 SEHNR, CDR2 FQNEAQ (reference sequence). The ends lost 5 bases at V and 1 base at J; junction bases unmatched: 1. The CDR3 runs to 14 residues. This chain's CDR3 is CASSRTGNTGELFF. The CDR3 nucleotides read TGTGCCAGCAGCCGGACAGGGAACACCGGGGAGCTGTTTTTT.

This rearrangement joins TRBV6-2 or TRBV6-3 to TRBJ2-7, with a weak D call TRBD1 (6 bases). From germline, CDR1 is MNHEY and CDR2 SVGEGT. Deletions cut 4 bases from V and 2 bases from J, with 15 bases between. The CDR3 loop spans 15 amino acids. The CDR3 DNA is TGTGCCAGCAGTTTACCCGGGACACCTACCTACGAGCAGTACTTC. As protein: CASSLPGTPTYEQYF.

V usage is TRBV9 and J usage is TRBJ2-7; 8 nucleotides align to TRBD1. The V and J ends lost 3 bases and 7 bases, in that order; junction bases with no gene match: 9. The CDR3 contains 14 residues. The germline gives CDR1 SGDLS, CDR2 YYNGEE. CDR3 sequence reads: CASSDQTGAGEQYF. CDR3 bases: TGTGCCAGCAGCGACCAGACAGGGGCTGGGGAGCAGTACTTC. The whole variable domain, filled in from reference TRBV9 and TRBJ2-7, reads DSGVTQTPKHLITATGQRVTLRCSPRSGDLSVYWYQQSLDQGLQFLIQYYNGEERAKGNILERFSAQQFPDLHSELNLSSLELGDSALYFCASSDQTGAGEQYFGPGTRLTVT.

A word on this clone: The identical CDR3 is also encoded by other nucleotide sequences in the sample. The gene calls are TRBV19 and TRBJ2-5; D perhaps matches TRBD2 (7 bases). The CDR3 has 14 amino acids. V lost 9 bases and J 3 bases, leaving 17 bases between the germline ends. Germline V lookup: CDR1 LNHDA, CDR2 SQIVND (reference sequence). CDR3 sequence: CASRRGPQEETQYF. The CDR3 coding sequence is TGTGCCAGCCGGCGGGGGCCGCAAGAAGAGACCCAGTACTTC.

The DNA of the CDR3 is TGTGCCAGCAGACTCGGGGGGGCGGGTAGAAACGGAGATACGCAGTATTTT. The encoded protein is CASRLGGAGRNGDTQYF. The gene calls are TRBV27 and TRBJ2-3; 8 positions match TRBD2. The CDR3 consists of 17 residues. After removal of 6 bases from V and 5 bases from J, the junction contained 16 bases not matched to a gene. Germline CDR1 MNHEY, CDR2 SMNVEV (reference sequence).

In this sample, this clone turned up once. The V call is TRBV7-6, the J call TRBJ1-2; possible D gene TRBD1, 5 bases. Looked up from germline, CDR1 is SGHVS and CDR2 is FNYEAQ. The CDR3 runs 11 residues. Trimming pared 8 bases from V and 8 bases from J, leaving 12 bases between. The CDR3 nucleotides read TGTGCCAGCGGCGGGGGGGGAGGCTACACCTTC. This translates into CASGGGGGYTF.

The V and J genes are TRBV5-6 and TRBJ2-2; a possible D gene is TRBD1 (6 bases). The germline gives CDR1 SGHDT, CDR2 YYEEEE. V lost 4 bases, J lost 0 bases, and 10 bases lay in between. This CDR3 region has 15 residues. This CDR3 reads CASSPQGTNTGELFF. DNA of the CDR3: TGTGCCAGCAGCCCACAGGGCACGAACACCGGGGAGCTGTTTTTT.

V gene TRBV11-1 combines with J gene TRBJ1-5; D unclear. The CDR3 extends over 13 amino acids. V lost 3 bases and J lost 8, with 11 bases in between. Germline loops: CDR1 SGHAT, CDR2 FQDESV (reference sequence). The CDR3 DNA sequence: TGTGCCAGCAGCTTGTTGGCGGGAAAGCCCCAGCATTTT. It codes for CASSLLAGKPQHF.

The chain has TRBV6-1 and TRBJ1-5, with 12 bases matching TRBD1. The trim removed 3 bases at V and 6 bases at J, leaving 3 bases unmatched. Germline CDR1 reads MNHNS; CDR2 reads SASEGT. The CDR3 has 15 amino acids. In DNA, the CDR3 is TGTGCCAGCAGTGAGGGACAGGGGGCATCTCAGCCCCAGCATTTT. Amino acids: CASSEGQGASQPQHF.

The gene calls are TRBV11-2 and TRBJ2-1; 12 nucleotides line up with TRBD1. This CDR3 region has 16 residues. The germline CDR1 and CDR2 sequences are SGHAT and FQNNGV. The ends lost 1 base at V and 6 bases at J; junction bases unmatched: 4. CDR3 residues: CASSLGPGQGANEQFF. The CDR3 DNA is TGTGCCAGCAGCTTAGGACCGGGACAGGGGGCCAATGAGCAGTTCTTC.